Included here is one TCR beta chain sequence, with context. This entry belongs to a study of blood T cell repertoires in COVID-19. Assay: immunoSEQ multiplex PCR; the TCRdb copy retains only in-frame clones and omits some. The table shows 300,000 or so clones, with 75% to 95% occurring only once. The CDR3 length is 16 residues. Per the germline V gene, CDR1 is MDHEN and CDR2 is SYDVKM. V was pared by 6 bases and J by 5 bases, with 13 bases of the junction left unmatched. The chain joins TRBV28 to TRBJ1-5; TRBD1 aligns across 7 bases. The receptor was derived from a woman aged 25 to 39 who had recovered from COVID-19. What was sequenced was PBMCs or T cells enriched from blood (not recorded which). CDR3 in DNA: TGTGCCAGCAGCTCACCGGGACAGCCAGGCTATCAGCCCCAGCATTTT. Translation gives CASSSPGQPGYQPQHF.